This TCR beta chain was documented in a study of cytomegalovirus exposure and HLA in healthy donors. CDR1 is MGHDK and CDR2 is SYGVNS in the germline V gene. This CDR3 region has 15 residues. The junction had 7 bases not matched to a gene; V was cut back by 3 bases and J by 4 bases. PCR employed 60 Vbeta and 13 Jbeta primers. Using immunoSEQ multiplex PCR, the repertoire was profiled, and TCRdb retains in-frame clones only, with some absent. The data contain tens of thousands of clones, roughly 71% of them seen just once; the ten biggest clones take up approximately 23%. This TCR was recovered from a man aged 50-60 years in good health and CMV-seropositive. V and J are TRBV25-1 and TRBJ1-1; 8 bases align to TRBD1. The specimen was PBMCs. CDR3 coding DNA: TGTGCCAGCAGTGATAGGGGGACAGGACTCACTGAAGCTTTCTTT. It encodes CASSDRGTGLTEAFF.